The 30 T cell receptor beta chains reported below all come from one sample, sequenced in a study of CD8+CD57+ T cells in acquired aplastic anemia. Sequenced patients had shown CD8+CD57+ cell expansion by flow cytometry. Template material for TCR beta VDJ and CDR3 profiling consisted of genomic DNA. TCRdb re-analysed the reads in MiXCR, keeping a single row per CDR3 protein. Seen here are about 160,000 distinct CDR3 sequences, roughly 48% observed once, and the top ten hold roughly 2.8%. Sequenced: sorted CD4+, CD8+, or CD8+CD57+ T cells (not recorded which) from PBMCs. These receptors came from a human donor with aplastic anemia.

Here the CDR3 DNA reads TGCAGTGCTACCCTCAGTCAGAACACTGAAGCTTTCTTT. Protein: CSATLSQNTEAFF. The rearrangement links TRBV20-1 to TRBJ1-1; D not resolved. The germline gives CDR1 DFQATT, CDR2 SNEGSKA (reference sequence). The V and J ends lost 4 bases and 1 base respectively, with 10 bases between them. The CDR3 loop spans 13 amino acids.

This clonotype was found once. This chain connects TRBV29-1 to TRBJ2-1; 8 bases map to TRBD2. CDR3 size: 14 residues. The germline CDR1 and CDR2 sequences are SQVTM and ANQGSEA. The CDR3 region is CASGGPGSYNEQFF. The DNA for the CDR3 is TGCGCCTCGGGAGGGCCAGGCTCCTACAATGAGCAGTTCTTC.

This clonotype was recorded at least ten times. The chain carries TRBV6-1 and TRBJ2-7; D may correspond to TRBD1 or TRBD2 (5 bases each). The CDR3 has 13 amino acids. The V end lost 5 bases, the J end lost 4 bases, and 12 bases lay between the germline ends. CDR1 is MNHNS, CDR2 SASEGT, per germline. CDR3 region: CASSPRDEYEQYF. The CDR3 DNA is TGTGCCAGCAGTCCACGGGACGAATACGAGCAGTACTTC.

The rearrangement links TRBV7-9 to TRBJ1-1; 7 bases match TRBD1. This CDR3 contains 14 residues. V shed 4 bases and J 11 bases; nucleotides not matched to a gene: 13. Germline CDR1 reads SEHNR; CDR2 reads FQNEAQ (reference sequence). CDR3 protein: CASSWTTGMSGAFF. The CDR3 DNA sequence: TGTGCCAGCAGCTGGACGACAGGGATGAGTGGGGCTTTCTTT.

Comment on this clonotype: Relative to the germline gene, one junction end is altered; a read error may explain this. CDR3 bases: TGCGCCAGCAGGGAGGGATGGCGGGAGACACAGTACTTC. As protein: CASREGWRETQYF. V usage is TRBV10-2 and J usage is TRBJ2-5; 7 bases line up with TRBD2. The germline V gene encodes CDR1 WSHSY and CDR2 SAAADI. This CDR3 region has 13 residues.

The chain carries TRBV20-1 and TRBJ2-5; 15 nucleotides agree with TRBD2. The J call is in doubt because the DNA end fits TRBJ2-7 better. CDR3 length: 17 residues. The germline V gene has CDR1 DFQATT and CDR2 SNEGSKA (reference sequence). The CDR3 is CSVGTSGRPRSSYEQYF. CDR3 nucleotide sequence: TGCAGTGTTGGGACTAGCGGGAGGCCCAGAAGCTCCTACGAGCAGTACTTC.

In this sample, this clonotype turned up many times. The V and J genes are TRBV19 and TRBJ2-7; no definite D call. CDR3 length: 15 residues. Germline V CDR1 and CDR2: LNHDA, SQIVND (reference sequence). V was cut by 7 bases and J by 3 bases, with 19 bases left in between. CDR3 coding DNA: TGTGCCAGTAATGGGTTTGGACCTGCGATCTACGAGCAGTACTTC. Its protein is CASNGFGPAIYEQYF. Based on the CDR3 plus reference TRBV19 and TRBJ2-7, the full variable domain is DGGITQSPKYLFRKEGQNVTLSCEQNLNHDAMYWYRQDPGQGLRLIYYSQIVNDFQKGDIAEGYSVSREKKESFPLTVTSAQKNPTAFYLCASNGFGPAIYEQYFGPGTRLTVT.

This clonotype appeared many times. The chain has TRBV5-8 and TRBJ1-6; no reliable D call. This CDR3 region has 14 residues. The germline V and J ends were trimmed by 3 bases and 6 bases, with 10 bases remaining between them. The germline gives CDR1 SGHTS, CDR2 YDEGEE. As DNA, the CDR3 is TGTGCCAGCAGCTGGGAGTTGAGTAATTCACCCCTCCACTTT. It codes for CASSWELSNSPLHF. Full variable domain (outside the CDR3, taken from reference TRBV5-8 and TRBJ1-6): EAGVTQSPTHLIKTRGQQATLRCSPISGHTSVYWYQQALGLGLQFLLWYDEGEERNRGNFPPRFSGRQFPNYSSELNVNALELEDSALYLCASSWELSNSPLHFGNGTRLTVT.

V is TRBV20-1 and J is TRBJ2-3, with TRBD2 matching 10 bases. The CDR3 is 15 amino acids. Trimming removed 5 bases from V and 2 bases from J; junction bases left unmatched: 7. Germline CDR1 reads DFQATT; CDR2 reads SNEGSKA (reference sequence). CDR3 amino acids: CSAAQAGGNTDTQYF. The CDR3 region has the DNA TGCAGTGCTGCCCAAGCGGGGGGGAACACAGATACGCAGTATTTT.

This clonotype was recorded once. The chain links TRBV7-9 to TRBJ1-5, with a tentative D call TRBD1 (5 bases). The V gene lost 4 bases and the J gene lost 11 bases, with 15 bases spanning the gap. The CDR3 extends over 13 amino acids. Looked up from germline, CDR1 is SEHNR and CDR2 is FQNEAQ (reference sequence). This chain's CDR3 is CASSSSAGTTQHF. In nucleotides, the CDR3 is TGTGCCAGCAGCTCAAGCGCGGGGACGACCCAGCATTTT.

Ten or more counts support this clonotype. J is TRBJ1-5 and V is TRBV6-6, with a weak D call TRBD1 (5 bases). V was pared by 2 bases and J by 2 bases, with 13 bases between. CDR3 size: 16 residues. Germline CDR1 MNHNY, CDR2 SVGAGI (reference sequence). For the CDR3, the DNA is TGTGCCAGCAGTTACGGTCTGGGGCCGGGCAATCAGCCCCAGCATTTT. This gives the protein CASSYGLGPGNQPQHF.

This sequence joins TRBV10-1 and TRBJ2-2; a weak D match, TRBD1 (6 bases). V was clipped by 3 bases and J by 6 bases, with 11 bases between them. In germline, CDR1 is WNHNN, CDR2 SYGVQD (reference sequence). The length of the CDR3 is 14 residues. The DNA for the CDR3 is TGCGCCAGCAGTGATGGGACACAGGCCGGGGAGCTGTTTTTT. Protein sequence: CASSDGTQAGELFF.

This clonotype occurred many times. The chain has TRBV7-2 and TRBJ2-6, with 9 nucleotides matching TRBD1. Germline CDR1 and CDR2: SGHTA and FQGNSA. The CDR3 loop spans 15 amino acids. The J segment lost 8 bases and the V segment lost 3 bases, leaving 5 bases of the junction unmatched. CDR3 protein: CASSLWGQGTNVLTF. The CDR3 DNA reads TGTGCCAGCAGCTTGTGGGGACAGGGTACCAACGTCCTGACTTTC.

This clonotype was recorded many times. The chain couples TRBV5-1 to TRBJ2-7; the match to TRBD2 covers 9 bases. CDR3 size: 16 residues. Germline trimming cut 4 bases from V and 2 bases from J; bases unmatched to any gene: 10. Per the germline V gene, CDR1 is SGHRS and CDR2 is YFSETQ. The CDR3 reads CASSTGNSGSTYEQYF. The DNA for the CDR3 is TGCGCCAGCAGCACAGGGAATAGCGGGAGCACCTACGAGCAGTACTTC.

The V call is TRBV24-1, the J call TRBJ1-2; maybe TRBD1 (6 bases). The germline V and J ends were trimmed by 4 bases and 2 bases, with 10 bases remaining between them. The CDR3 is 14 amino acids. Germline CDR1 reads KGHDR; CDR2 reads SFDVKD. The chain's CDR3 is CATSEGDTNYGYTF. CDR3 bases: TGTGCCACCAGTGAAGGGGACACCAACTATGGCTACACCTTC.

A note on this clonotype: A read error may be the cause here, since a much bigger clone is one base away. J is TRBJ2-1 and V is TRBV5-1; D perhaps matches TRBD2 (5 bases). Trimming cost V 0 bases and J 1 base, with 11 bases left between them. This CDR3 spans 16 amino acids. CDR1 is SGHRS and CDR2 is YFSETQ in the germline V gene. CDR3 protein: CASSLVSSGSYNEQFF. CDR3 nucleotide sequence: TGCGCCAGCAGCTTGGTATCCAGCGGTTCCTACAATGAGCAGTTCTTC.

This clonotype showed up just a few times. CDR3 nucleotide sequence: TGCGCCAGCAGTGAATTTAAAGGAGCGGGTACCGTCGATGAGCAGTTCTTC. Protein: CASSEFKGAGTVDEQFF. The V and J genes are TRBV10-1 and TRBJ2-1; weak D call: TRBD2 (6 bases). This CDR3 is 17 amino acids long. V shed 3 bases and J shed 8 bases, with 23 bases lying between them. Germline CDR1 and CDR2: WNHNN and SYGVQD (reference sequence).

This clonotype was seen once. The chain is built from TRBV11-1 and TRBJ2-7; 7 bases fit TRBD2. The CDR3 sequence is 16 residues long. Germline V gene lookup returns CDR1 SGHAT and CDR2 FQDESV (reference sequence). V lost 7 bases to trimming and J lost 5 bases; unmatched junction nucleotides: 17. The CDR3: CASNSPWEGESHEQYF. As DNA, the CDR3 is TGTGCCAGCAACTCCCCCTGGGAGGGAGAATCCCACGAGCAGTACTTC.

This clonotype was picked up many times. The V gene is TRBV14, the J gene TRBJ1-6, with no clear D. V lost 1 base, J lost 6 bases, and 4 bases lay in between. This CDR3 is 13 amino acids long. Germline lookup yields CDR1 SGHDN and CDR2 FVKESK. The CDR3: CASSQGFNSPLHF. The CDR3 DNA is TGTGCCAGCAGCCAAGGCTTTAATTCACCCCTCCACTTT.

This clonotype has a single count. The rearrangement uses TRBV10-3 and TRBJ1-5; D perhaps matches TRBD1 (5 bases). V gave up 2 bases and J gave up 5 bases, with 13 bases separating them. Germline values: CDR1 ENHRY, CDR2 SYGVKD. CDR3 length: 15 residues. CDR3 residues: CAISEGGTYHQPQHF. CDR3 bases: TGTGCCATCAGTGAGGGGGGGACGTACCATCAGCCCCAGCATTTT.

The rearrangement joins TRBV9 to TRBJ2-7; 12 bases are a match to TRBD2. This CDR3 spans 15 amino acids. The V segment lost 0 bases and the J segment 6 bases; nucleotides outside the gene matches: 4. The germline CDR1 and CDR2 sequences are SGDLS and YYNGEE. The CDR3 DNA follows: TGTGCCAGCAGCGTAGCTTCGGGACTAGCGGGCGAGCAGTACTTC. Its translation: CASSVASGLAGEQYF.

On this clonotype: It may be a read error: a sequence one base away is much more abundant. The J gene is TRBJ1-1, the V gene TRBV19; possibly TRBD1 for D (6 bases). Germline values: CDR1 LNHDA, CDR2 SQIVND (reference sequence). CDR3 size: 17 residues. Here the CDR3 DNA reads TGTGCCGGTAGTATCCCCGGGCAGGGGTATGGAGACACTGAAGCTTTCTTT. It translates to CAGSIPGQGYGDTEAFF.

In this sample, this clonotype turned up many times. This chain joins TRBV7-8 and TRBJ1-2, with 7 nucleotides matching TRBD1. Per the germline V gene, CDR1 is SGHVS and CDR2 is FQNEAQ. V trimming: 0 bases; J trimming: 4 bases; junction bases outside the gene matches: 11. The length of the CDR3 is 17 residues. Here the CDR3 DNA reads TGTGCCAGCAGCTTAGCACAAGGGGGCCTGCCGAGCTATGGCTACACCTTC. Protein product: CASSLAQGGLPSYGYTF.

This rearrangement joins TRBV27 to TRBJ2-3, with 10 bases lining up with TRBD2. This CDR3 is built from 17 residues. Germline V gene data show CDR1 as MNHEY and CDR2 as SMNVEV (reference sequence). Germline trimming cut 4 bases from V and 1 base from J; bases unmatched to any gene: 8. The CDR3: CASSSPRTSGGTDTQYF. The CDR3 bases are TGTGCCAGCAGTTCCCCACGGACTAGCGGAGGCACAGATACGCAGTATTTT.

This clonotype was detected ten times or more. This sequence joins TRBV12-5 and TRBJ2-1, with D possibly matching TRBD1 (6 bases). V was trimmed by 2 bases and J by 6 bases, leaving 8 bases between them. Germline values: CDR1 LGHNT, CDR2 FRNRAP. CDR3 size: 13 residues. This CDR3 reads CASGLTGSNEQFF. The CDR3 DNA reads TGTGCTAGTGGTTTGACAGGGAGCAATGAGCAGTTCTTC.

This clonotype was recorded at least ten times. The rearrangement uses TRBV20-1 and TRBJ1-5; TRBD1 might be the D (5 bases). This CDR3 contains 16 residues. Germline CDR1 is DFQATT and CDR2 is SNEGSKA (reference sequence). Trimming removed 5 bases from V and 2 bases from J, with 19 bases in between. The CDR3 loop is CSALTSGTGGNQPQHF. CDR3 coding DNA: TGCAGTGCTCTTACCTCGGGCACGGGGGGCAATCAGCCCCAGCATTTT.

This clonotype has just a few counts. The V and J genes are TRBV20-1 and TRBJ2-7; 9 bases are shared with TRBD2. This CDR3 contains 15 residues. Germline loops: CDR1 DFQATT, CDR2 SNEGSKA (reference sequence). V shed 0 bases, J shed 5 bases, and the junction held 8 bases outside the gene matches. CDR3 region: CSARDTASGVDEQYF. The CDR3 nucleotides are TGCAGTGCTAGAGATACGGCTAGCGGGGTCGACGAGCAGTACTTC.

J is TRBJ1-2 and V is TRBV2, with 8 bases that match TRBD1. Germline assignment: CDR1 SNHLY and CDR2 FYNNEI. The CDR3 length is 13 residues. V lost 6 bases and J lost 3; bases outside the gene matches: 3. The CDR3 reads CASSGTGYYGYTF. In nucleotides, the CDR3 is TGTGCCAGCAGCGGGACAGGCTACTATGGCTACACCTTC.

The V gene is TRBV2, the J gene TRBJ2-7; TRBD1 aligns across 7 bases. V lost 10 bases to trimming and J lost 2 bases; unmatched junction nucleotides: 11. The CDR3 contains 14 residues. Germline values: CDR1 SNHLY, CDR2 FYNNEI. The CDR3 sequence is CATTSPQGAYEQYF. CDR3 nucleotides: TGTGCCACCACGTCCCCGCAGGGGGCCTACGAGCAGTACTTC.

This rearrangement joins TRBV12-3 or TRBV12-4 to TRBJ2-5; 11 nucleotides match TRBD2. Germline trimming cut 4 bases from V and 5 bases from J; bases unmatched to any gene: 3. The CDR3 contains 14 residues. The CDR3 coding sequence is TGTGCCAGCAGTTCACTAGCGGGAGACGAGACCCAGTACTTC. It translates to CASSSLAGDETQYF.